The TCR beta chain described here comes from a study of spatial heterogeneity in lung cancer. Time point: sample taken at primary tumor resection. Material for sequencing was whole RNA from tumor, nontumor lung or frozen PBMC, left unsorted. TCRdb recomputed calls from the 5' RACE reads with MiXCR, one row per CDR3 protein. Of 45,000 to 55,000 distinct CDR3 sequences in the sample, roughly 5% are singletons; the top ten hold more than 9.5%. In its sample, this clonotype was seen many times. Its antigen is unknown. Study findings and constraints: Follow-up blood showed ubiquitous expanded tumor TCRs less than blood at resection did.

Losses at the gene ends were 5 bases for V and 5 bases for J; bases not matched to a gene: 7. Germline CDR1 and CDR2: SNHLY and FYNNEI. The CDR3 has 14 amino acids. The sequence was collected from a male donor with early-stage non-small cell lung cancer. Sample: PBMCs, taken at surgery. The chain links TRBV2 to TRBJ2-3, with 7 bases identical to TRBD2. The CDR3 DNA reads as TGTGCCAGCAGTCAAATATTAGCGGGAGATACGCAGTATTTT. Translated, it gives CASSQILAGDTQYF.